Below are 29 T cell receptor beta chains sequenced from a single sample in a study of regulatory T cells in long-lasting Graves disease. Time point denoted: newly diagnosed GD, antithyroid drugs for less than 3 months. The TCR library was made from RNA that had been extracted from PBMCs in TRIzol. Relying on iRepertoire HTBI primers and Arm-PCR of CDR3 regions, the team built TCR beta libraries. TCRdb analysed the multiplex PCR reads with MiXCR anew, one entry per CDR3 protein. The sample records about 400,000 distinct CDR3 sequences, 15% being singletons. This same sample was also taken into another study, of T cells in Graves' hyperthyroidism and ophthalmopathy.

Material: peripheral blood mononuclear cells (PBMCs), obtained at new diagnosis, from a patient treated with antithyroid drugs. These receptors came from a woman aged 40 to 55 with Graves disease.

This clonotype was recorded many times. V is TRBV7-8 and J is TRBJ1-6, with D unclear. There are 13 residues in the CDR3. CDR1 is SGHVS, CDR2 FQNEAQ, per germline. The germline V and J ends were trimmed by 5 bases and 7 bases, with 9 bases remaining between them. The CDR3 loop is CASSPLKNSPLHF. The CDR3 nucleotides read TGTGCCAGCAGCCCCCTGAAGAATTCACCCCTCCACTTT.

There are many counts of this clonotype. The chain recombines TRBV7-9 with TRBJ2-3; 9 bases fit TRBD2. CDR3 length: 17 amino acids. With V trimmed by 2 bases and J by 2 bases, 8 bases remained unmatched. CDR1 and CDR2 (germline): SEHNR, FQNEAQ (reference sequence). DNA for the CDR3: TGTGCCAGCAGCTTAATGACTAGCGGTGAGAACACAGATACGCAGTATTTT. It yields the protein CASSLMTSGENTDTQYF.

At least ten counts were recorded for this clonotype. The chain employs TRBV3-1 and TRBJ2-3; D is perhaps TRBD1 (5 bases). The germline V gene encodes CDR1 LGHDT and CDR2 YNNKEL (reference sequence). The CDR3 has 14 amino acids. V gave up 4 bases and J gave up 1 base, with 9 bases separating them. CDR3 sequence: CASSRVRGTDTQYF. CDR3 sequence (DNA): TGTGCCAGCAGCCGAGTCAGGGGCACAGATACGCAGTATTTT.

This clonotype came up many times. The V call is TRBV5-5, the J call TRBJ1-2; D remains ambiguous. Trimming stripped 1 base from V and 0 bases from J, with 13 bases between. The CDR3 runs 16 residues. Germline V CDR1 and CDR2: SGHKS, YYEKEE (reference sequence). The CDR3 DNA reads TGTGCCAGCAGCTTGAGAACAGCCCATCCTAACTATGGCTACACCTTC. Protein: CASSLRTAHPNYGYTF.

The rearrangement links TRBV7-8 to TRBJ1-3, with D hard to call. CDR3 length: 15 residues. CDR1 is SGHVS and CDR2 is FQNEAQ in the germline V gene. Trimming took off 5 bases at V and 0 bases at J, with 11 bases between the two ends. CDR3 region: CASSPLQTSGNTIYF. Here the CDR3 DNA reads TGTGCCAGCAGCCCACTTCAGACCTCTGGAAACACCATATATTTT.

This clonotype was counted many times. The chain employs TRBV19 and TRBJ2-7; 10 positions agree with TRBD1. The length of the CDR3 is 18 residues. The V gene's germline CDR1 is LNHDA and CDR2 SQIVND (reference sequence). The V and J ends lost 5 bases and 4 bases, in that order; junction bases with no gene match: 17. CDR3 bases: TGTGCCAGTAGTCCCTCCCGGGACAGGGGACCTAGATCGTACGAGCAGTACTTC. Its translation: CASSPSRDRGPRSYEQYF.

Ten or more counts support this clonotype. The rearrangement uses TRBV7-2 and TRBJ2-5; 7 bases align to TRBD1. V lost 5 bases and J lost 1; bases outside the gene matches: 4. Germline CDR1 is SGHTA and CDR2 is FQGNSA. This CDR3 has 14 residues. CDR3 sequence reads: CASSTGQFQETQYF. CDR3 nucleotides: TGTGCCAGCAGCACGGGACAGTTCCAAGAGACCCAGTACTTC.

This clonotype was seen at least ten times. This chain uses TRBV12-3 or TRBV12-4 with TRBJ2-2, with D perhaps given as TRBD1 or TRBD2 (6 bases each). Trimming took 3 bases from V and 5 from J, leaving 19 bases between them. CDR3 size: 17 residues. CDR3 sequence (DNA): TGTGCCAGCAGTTTGGTCCAAGGGCAGGGGAGGACCGGGGAGCTGTTTTTT. Translating gives CASSLVQGQGRTGELFF.

This clonotype came up many times. This chain uses TRBV7-6 with TRBJ2-2; D is ambiguous. Germline assignment: CDR1 SGHVS and CDR2 FNYEAQ. Trimming shortened V by 4 bases and J by 4 bases, and 13 bases separated the two germline ends. There are 15 residues in the CDR3. The CDR3 is CASSSLAVGTGELFF. The DNA for the CDR3 is TGTGCCAGCAGCTCGCTGGCGGTCGGCACCGGGGAGCTGTTTTTT.

The table lists this clonotype with a few counts. This chain joins TRBV12-5 and TRBJ2-7; 7 bases fit TRBD2. Germline CDR1 is LGHNT and CDR2 is FRNRAP. The J segment lost 2 bases and the V segment lost 3 bases, leaving 10 bases of the junction unmatched. This CDR3 has 16 amino acids. CDR3 in DNA: TGTGCTAGTGGTTTAGCGGGGCAGGGAAAAGCCTACGAGCAGTACTTC. Protein sequence: CASGLAGQGKAYEQYF.

This clonotype was seen many times. The rearrangement uses TRBV28 and TRBJ2-1, with TRBD1 matching over 11 bases. The V and J ends lost 7 bases and 7 bases, in that order; junction bases with no gene match: 12. Germline-derived CDR1 and CDR2 are MDHEN and SYDVKM. This CDR3 has 16 amino acids. The CDR3: CASTSPDRGRRNEQFF. CDR3 DNA: TGTGCCAGCACCTCACCGGACAGGGGGCGCAGAAATGAGCAGTTCTTC.

The chain uses TRBV11-2 and TRBJ2-6; D is possibly TRBD2 (5 bases). Deletions cut 0 bases from V and 0 bases from J, with 9 bases between. The CDR3 contains 17 residues. Germline V gene sequence: CDR1 SGHAT, CDR2 FQNNGV. CDR3 residues: CASSLEGRVSGANVLTF. The CDR3 nucleotides are TGTGCCAGCAGCTTAGAAGGGCGGGTCTCTGGGGCCAACGTCCTGACTTTC.

Many counts were recorded for this clonotype. The V call is TRBV7-2, the J call TRBJ2-3; D is unresolved. CDR1 and CDR2 from the germline V gene are SGHTA and FQGNSA. This CDR3 has 14 residues. Trimming shortened V by 0 bases and J by 3 bases, and 7 bases separated the two germline ends. CDR3 amino acids: CASSLARETDTQYF. CDR3 DNA: TGTGCCAGCAGCTTAGCGAGAGAAACAGATACGCAGTATTTT.

At least ten counts were recorded for this clonotype. V gene TRBV28 combines with J gene TRBJ2-7; 11 positions match TRBD2. The junction had 2 bases not matched to a gene; V was cut back by 1 base and J by 0 bases. Germline V gives CDR1 MDHEN, CDR2 SYDVKM. The CDR3 runs 16 residues. The CDR3 region is CASSLSTSGISYEQYF. The CDR3 DNA follows: TGTGCCAGCAGTTTATCGACTAGCGGGATCTCCTACGAGCAGTACTTC. Full variable domain (rest looked up from reference TRBV28 and TRBJ2-7): DVKVTQSSRYLVKRTGEKVFLECVQDMDHENMFWYRQDPGLGLRLIYFSYDVKMKEKGDIPEGYSVSREKKERFSLILESASTNQTSMYLCASSLSTSGISYEQYFGPGTRLTVT.

The chain has TRBV4-1 and TRBJ1-5; D is undetermined. The ends were cut back, 0 bases at V and 7 bases at J, with 10 bases in the middle. CDR3 length: 14 amino acids. Germline CDR1 is MGHRA and CDR2 is YSYEKL. The CDR3 spells CASSQDDQTQPQHF. In DNA, the CDR3 is TGCGCCAGCAGCCAAGATGATCAGACGCAGCCCCAGCATTTT.

This clonotype was seen many times. This sequence joins TRBV6-1 and TRBJ2-3; the match to TRBD1 covers 10 bases. Trimming removed 5 bases from V and 5 bases from J; junction bases left unmatched: 10. This CDR3 region has 16 residues. The germline gives CDR1 MNHNS, CDR2 SASEGT. The DNA for the CDR3 is TGTGCCAGCAGTCCTGTGGGACAGGGGCTCGGAGATACGCAGTATTTT. Translation gives CASSPVGQGLGDTQYF.

V and J are TRBV27 and TRBJ2-5; the match to TRBD2 covers 7 bases. The germline V gene has CDR1 MNHEY and CDR2 SMNVEV (reference sequence). The CDR3 loop spans 18 amino acids. Trimming at V came to 6 bases and at J to 1 base, leaving 17 bases not matched to a gene. The CDR3 here is CASSPARVGSGFQETQYF. As DNA, the CDR3 is TGTGCCAGCAGCCCTGCACGTGTGGGTAGCGGGTTCCAAGAGACCCAGTACTTC.

This clonotype was recorded a few times. V is TRBV7-3 and J is TRBJ2-7; 7 bases align to TRBD1. The CDR3 contains 14 residues. V shed 5 bases, J shed 11 bases, and the junction held 15 bases outside the gene matches. Germline V gene lookup returns CDR1 SGHTA and CDR2 FQGTGA. CDR3 region: CASSLRDRPLGEYF. DNA for the CDR3: TGTGCCAGCAGCCTCCGGGACAGACCCCTTGGGGAGTACTTC.

This rearrangement joins TRBV3-1 to TRBJ2-1; 10 nucleotides match TRBD2. V lost 0 bases and J lost 8; bases outside the gene matches: 13. The V gene's germline CDR1 is LGHDT and CDR2 YNNKEL (reference sequence). The length of the CDR3 is 18 residues. As DNA, the CDR3 is TGTGCCAGCAGCCAAGAGGGACCTAGCGGGAGTACCGGTGATGAGCAGTTCTTC. Residues: CASSQEGPSGSTGDEQFF.

Concerning this clonotype: This may be a read error: a much more frequent sequence differs by one nucleotide. The J gene is TRBJ2-7, the V gene TRBV27; 9 bases align to TRBD1. The germline gives CDR1 MNHEY, CDR2 SMNVEV (reference sequence). With 8 bases clipped from V and 2 bases from J, the junction kept 19 bases outside the gene matches. The CDR3 sequence is 18 residues long. The CDR3 sequence is CASRFSPPNRGRTYEQYF. The CDR3 nucleotides are TGTGCCAGCCGATTCTCCCCCCCCAACAGGGGGCGCACCTACGAGCAGTACTTC.

Ten or more counts support this clonotype. V gene TRBV6-5 combines with J gene TRBJ2-7; 8 nucleotides align to TRBD2. With 4 bases clipped from V and 0 bases from J, the junction kept 5 bases outside the gene matches. CDR1 MNHEY and CDR2 SVGAGI come from the germline V gene. The CDR3 spans 15 residues. CDR3 sequence (DNA): TGTGCCAGCAGTTGGGGCGGGAGGCGCTCCTACGAGCAGTACTTC. This sequence encodes CASSWGGRRSYEQYF.

This clonotype was counted many times. The rearrangement uses TRBV12-3 or TRBV12-4 and TRBJ2-1; 12 nucleotides agree with TRBD2. This CDR3 contains 14 residues. Trimming took 5 bases from V and 7 from J; bases not matched to a gene: 3. The CDR3 nucleotides are TGTGCCAGCAGTGTGACTAGCGGGAGTAATGAGCAGTTCTTC. It translates to CASSVTSGSNEQFF.

At least ten counts were recorded for this clonotype. The chain is built from TRBV3-1 and TRBJ2-2, with D possibly being TRBD2 (6 bases). V was cut by 4 bases and J by 5 bases, with 20 bases left in between. The germline V gene encodes CDR1 LGHDT and CDR2 YNNKEL (reference sequence). The length of the CDR3 is 17 residues. This chain's CDR3 is CASSPIWGDPRTGELFF. CDR3 DNA sequence: TGTGCCAGCAGCCCCATTTGGGGGGATCCCAGGACCGGGGAGCTGTTTTTT. The entire variable domain, with the rest obtained from reference TRBV3-1 and TRBJ2-2, is as follows: DTAVSQTPKYLVTQMGNDKSIKCEQNLGHDTMYWYKQDSKKFLKIMFSYNNKELIINETVPNRFSPKSPDKAHLNLHINSLELGDSAVYFCASSPIWGDPRTGELFFGEGSRLTVL.

This clonotype has more than one count but fewer than ten. V gene TRBV20-1 combines with J gene TRBJ2-1, with a weak D call TRBD1 (6 bases). CDR1 and CDR2 from the germline V gene are DFQATT and SNEGSKA (reference sequence). CDR3 length: 15 residues. V was trimmed by 5 bases and J by 0 bases, leaving 14 bases between them. The CDR3 DNA is TGCAGTGCTTTATCCGACAGGCACTCCTACAATGAGCAGTTCTTC. Protein sequence: CSALSDRHSYNEQFF.

Of note for this clonotype: No conserved phenylalanine or tryptophan is present at the end of the CDR3, so a read error is the likely explanation. The limits of the CDR3 on the DNA are not certain, so only TCRdb's listed CDR3 is given. The CDR3 here is CASSIRLAPPRSG. The chain uses TRBV19 and TRBJ2-3; the D call of TRBD2 is as the table states it, not checked on the DNA. The CDR3 numbers 13 amino acids, ends counted. Germline-derived CDR1 and CDR2 are LNHDA and SQIVND (reference sequence).

This clonotype was counted many times. The chain employs TRBV12-5 and TRBJ2-1; D remains unclear. The germline V gene encodes CDR1 LGHNT and CDR2 FRNRAP. Trimming removed 1 base at V and 7 bases at J, with 8 bases between. CDR3 length equals 13 residues. The CDR3 protein is CASGLASSNEQFF. The CDR3 DNA reads TGTGCTAGTGGTTTGGCTTCAAGTAATGAGCAGTTCTTC.

A remark on this clonotype: Since a much larger clone is just one base distant, this may be a read error. The rearrangement joins TRBV25-1 to TRBJ2-7; the D call may be TRBD1 or TRBD2 (7 bases each). Germline loops: CDR1 MGHDK, CDR2 SYGVNS. The CDR3 is made up of 17 amino acids. The CDR3 protein is CASSEYYPVQGDYEQHF. Here the CDR3 DNA reads TGTGCCAGCAGTGAATATTACCCGGTTCAGGGGGACTACGAGCAGCACTTC.

This rearrangement joins TRBV19 to TRBJ1-5, with TRBD1 matching 7 bases. The CDR3 has 15 residues. Germline trimming cut 5 bases from V and 6 bases from J; bases unmatched to any gene: 10. The germline gives CDR1 LNHDA, CDR2 SQIVND (reference sequence). CDR3 sequence reads: CASSPRRGGGQPQHF. CDR3 bases: TGTGCCAGTAGTCCCCGCAGGGGGGGAGGTCAGCCCCAGCATTTT.

DNA of the CDR3: TGTGCCAGCAGCTTACCGGGCCCCTACGAGCAGTACTTC. It codes for CASSLPGPYEQYF. The chain has TRBV7-2 and TRBJ2-7, with D hard to call. CDR3 length: 13 residues. Germline V CDR1 and CDR2: SGHTA, FQGNSA. The V end was cut by 2 bases, the J end by 2 bases, with 7 bases between.